These 13 T cell receptor beta chains were all obtained from the same sample, sequenced in a study of CD8 T cells in Susac syndrome. RNA amounts of about 0.5 to 1 ug underwent reverse transcription with random hexamers. TCRdb re-called the immunoSEQ multiplex PCR reads with MiXCR, one entry per CDR3 protein. This sample has under 200,000 distinct CDR3 sequences, with about 92% found just once. Sequenced input: CD4+ T cells from PBMCs. Receptor source: a human donor in good health.

This clonotype was seen a handful of times. The gene calls are TRBV30 and TRBJ2-1, with D possibly matching TRBD2 (5 bases). This CDR3 has 14 amino acids. V lost 3 bases to trimming and J lost 4 bases, with 13 bases between them. Germline V gene sequence: CDR1 GTSNPN, CDR2 SVGIG (reference sequence). In DNA form, the CDR3 reads TGTGCCTGGAGGGACTTGAGCGCTTACAATGAGCAGTTCTTC. As protein: CAWRDLSAYNEQFF.

V and J are TRBV5-1 and TRBJ2-5; 7 positions agree with TRBD2. Germline V lookup: CDR1 SGHRS, CDR2 YFSETQ. V lost 0 bases to trimming and J lost 2 bases; unmatched junction nucleotides: 4. The CDR3 sequence is 15 residues long. CDR3 in amino acids: CASSLAPAGQETQYF. The DNA for the CDR3 is TGCGCCAGCAGCTTGGCACCAGCGGGGCAAGAGACCCAGTACTTC.

The genes are TRBV6-1 and TRBJ2-6; D may be TRBD1 (5 bases). Between the trimmed V and J ends, which lost 5 bases and 1 base, there was a span of 15 bases. Germline assignment: CDR1 MNHNS and CDR2 SASEGT. The CDR3 has 17 amino acids. The CDR3 loop is CASSRHRTPSGANVLTF. The CDR3, as DNA: TGTGCCAGCAGTAGACACAGGACCCCTTCTGGGGCCAACGTCCTGACTTTC.

This clonotype has a handful of counts. This chain uses TRBV13 with TRBJ2-5; 9 bases agree with TRBD1. The germline gives CDR1 PRHDT, CDR2 FYEKMQ (reference sequence). J was trimmed by 6 bases and V by 5 bases; bases with no gene match: 10. The CDR3 length is 15 residues. The CDR3 loop reads CASSPYPGQGQTQYF. CDR3 bases: TGTGCCAGCAGCCCTTATCCGGGACAGGGCCAGACCCAGTACTTC.

This chain links TRBV4-1 with TRBJ2-1; TRBD2 matches 11 bases. The CDR3 runs 14 residues. V was clipped by 1 base and J by 8 bases; unmatched bases: 1. Germline CDR1 is MGHRA and CDR2 is YSYEKL. The CDR3, as DNA: TGCGCCAGCAGCCAAGGTAGCGGGGGGGATGAGCAGTTCTTC. Translated, it gives CASSQGSGGDEQFF.

This chain links TRBV5-1 with TRBJ2-5; TRBD2 matches 8 bases. Germline V gives CDR1 SGHRS, CDR2 YFSETQ. CDR3 length equals 17 residues. V gave up 0 bases and J gave up 2 bases; unmatched junction bases: 9. CDR3 in amino acids: CASSLGAAGGPQETQYF. CDR3 in DNA: TGCGCCAGCAGCTTGGGGGCGGCGGGGGGCCCTCAAGAGACCCAGTACTTC. Full variable domain (rest looked up from reference TRBV5-1 and TRBJ2-5): KAGVTQTPRYLIKTRGQQVTLSCSPISGHRSVSWYQQTPGQGLQFLFEYFSETQRNKGNFPGRFSGRQFSNSRSEMNVSTLELGDSALYLCASSLGAAGGPQETQYFGPGTRLLVL.

V usage is TRBV20-1 and J usage is TRBJ2-5; D is undetermined. V gave up 7 bases and J gave up 4 bases, with 7 bases separating them. The CDR3 extends over 10 amino acids. Per the germline V gene, CDR1 is DFQATT and CDR2 is SNEGSKA (reference sequence). In DNA form, the CDR3 reads TGCAGTGGGGCCCTAGAGACCCAGTACTTC. It codes for CSGALETQYF.

V and J are TRBV7-9 and TRBJ1-2; 7 positions match TRBD1. Trimming at V came to 2 bases and at J to 6 bases, leaving 9 bases not matched to a gene. Germline values: CDR1 SEHNR, CDR2 FQNEAQ (reference sequence). This CDR3 comprises 15 residues. The CDR3 spells CASSLNPSTGNGYTF. Here the CDR3 DNA reads TGTGCCAGCAGCTTAAACCCATCGACAGGGAATGGCTACACCTTC.

The chain has TRBV5-1 and TRBJ2-1; 8 nucleotides align to TRBD2. Germline V lookup: CDR1 SGHRS, CDR2 YFSETQ. After removal of 3 bases from V and 3 bases from J, the junction contained 11 bases not matched to a gene. This CDR3 is 17 amino acids long. CDR3 sequence: CASSSSGRSSFYNEQFF. Here the CDR3 DNA reads TGCGCCAGCAGCTCCAGCGGGAGAAGTTCCTTCTACAATGAGCAGTTCTTC.

V gene TRBV19 combines with J gene TRBJ2-5; 8 bases fit TRBD2. Per the germline V gene, CDR1 is LNHDA and CDR2 is SQIVND (reference sequence). The CDR3 is made up of 14 amino acids. J gave up 2 bases and V 4 bases, and 3 bases lay outside the gene matches. CDR3 residues: CASSRTSRQETQYF. CDR3 nucleotides: TGTGCCAGTAGTAGGACTAGCAGGCAAGAGACCCAGTACTTC.

V gene TRBV5-1 combines with J gene TRBJ2-3; D is uncertain. V shed 0 bases and J shed 0 bases, with 5 bases lying between them. Germline assignment: CDR1 SGHRS and CDR2 YFSETQ. CDR3 length: 14 residues. The chain's CDR3 is CASSLESSTDTQYF. The CDR3 nucleotides read TGCGCCAGCAGCTTGGAGAGTAGCACAGATACGCAGTATTTT.

The genes are TRBV4-3 and TRBJ1-2; D is ambiguous. Germline V lookup: CDR1 LGHNA, CDR2 YSLEER. Trimming cost V 1 base and J 4 bases, with 13 bases left between them. This CDR3 region has 15 residues. The CDR3 here is CASSQGTDFRYGYTF. In nucleotides, the CDR3 is TGCGCCAGCAGCCAAGGGACGGATTTTCGCTATGGCTACACCTTC.

This sequence joins TRBV21-1 and TRBJ2-4; the table assigns TRBD1, which was not confirmed against the DNA. TRBV21-1 is a pseudogene locus. CDR3 size: 19 residues. CDR3 amino acids: CASSKALIRGQLAKNIQYF. CDR3 DNA: TGTGCCAGCAGCAAAGCGCTAATTCGGGGGCAATTAGCCAAAAACATTCAGTACTTC.